Listed below are T cell receptor beta chains from one sample, sequenced in a study of cytomegalovirus exposure and HLA in healthy donors. Assay used: immunoSEQ multiplex PCR; TCRdb lists only in-frame clones, some missing. This sample has about 140,000 clones; 76% occur once, and the top ten carry 1.5% to 2%. The specimen was PBMCs. The receptor source for this set is a man aged 35 to 55 in good health and CMV-seronegative. The CDR3 runs from the conserved cysteine through the conserved F or W. D genes are given only for firm matches. Rows may omit the clone size; those that give it use once, few, many or a size class.

V gene	clone size	D gene	J gene	CDR3 protein	CDR3 DNA
TRBV7-9	-	TRBD1	TRBJ1-1	CASSHRGRYEAFF	TGTGCCAGCAGCCACAGGGGGCGGTACGAAGCTTTCTTT
TRBV7-9	-	TRBD2	TRBJ2-7	CSSSPPGLAGGGSYEQYF	TGTTCCAGCAGCCCACCGGGACTAGCGGGAGGAGGGTCCTACGAGCAGTACTTC
TRBV29-1	-	-	TRBJ1-2	CSVETVYGYTF	TGCAGCGTTGAGACAGTCTATGGCTACACCTTC
TRBV27	once	-	TRBJ2-5	CASRRAGGEKQYF	TGTGCCAGCAGACGGGCGGGCGGTGAGAAGCAGTACTTC
TRBV10-2	-	TRBD1	TRBJ2-2	CASRTGDNTGELFF	TGCGCCAGCAGAACAGGGGATAACACCGGGGAGCTGTTTTTT
TRBV13	-	-	TRBJ1-4	CASSSRGGATNEKLFF	TGTGCCAGCAGCTCAAGGGGAGGTGCAACTAATGAAAAACTGTTTTTT
TRBV2	-	TRBD2	TRBJ2-7	CASSVLAGGYEQYF	TGTGCCAGCAGTGTCCTAGCGGGAGGGTACGAGCAGTACTTC
TRBV19	-	TRBD1	TRBJ1-1	CASIPLLRTGRAEAFF	TGTGCCAGTATCCCCCTGCTTAGGACAGGTCGAGCTGAAGCTTTCTTT
TRBV6-1	-	-	TRBJ1-6	CASSELAGSYNSPLHF	TGTGCCAGCAGTGAACTCGCCGGCTCCTATAATTCACCCCTCCACTTT
TRBV30	-	-	TRBJ1-2	CAWSTDRPYGYTF	TGTGCCTGGAGTACCGACAGGCCCTATGGCTACACCTTC
TRBV7-9	-	TRBD1	TRBJ2-7	CASSPRDRLYEQYF	TGTGCCAGCAGCCCCCGGGACAGGTTATACGAGCAGTACTTC
TRBV9	-	-	TRBJ2-2	CASRQENTGELFF	TGTGCCAGCAGGCAGGAGAACACCGGGGAGCTGTTTTTT
TRBV13	-	-	TRBJ2-5	CASSPGPYQEAQYF	TGTGCCAGCAGTCCAGGGCCGTACCAAGAGGCCCAGTACTTC
TRBV18	-	TRBD1	TRBJ2-3	CASSPSRGQGSTDTQYF	TGTGCCAGCTCACCATCCAGGGGGCAAGGGAGCACAGATACGCAGTATTTT
TRBV30	-	-	TRBJ2-2	CAWSRNTGELFF	TGTGCCTGGAGCAGGAACACCGGGGAGCTGTTTTTT
TRBV7-2	-	TRBD2	TRBJ2-7	CASSLVVRTASGSFDEQYF	TGTGCCAGCAGCTTAGTAGTTCGTACGGCTAGCGGGAGTTTCGACGAGCAGTACTTC
TRBV5-3	-	-	TRBJ2-7	CARSPPTAWYYEQYF	TGTGCCAGAAGCCCCCCTACCGCGTGGTACTACGAGCAGTACTTC